This passage covers 22 T cell receptor beta chains from one sample sequenced in a study of T cell responses to AZD1222 COVID-19 vaccine. Produced via immunoSEQ multiplex PCR; TCRdb's table is partial and in-frame only. The sample holds about 120,000 clones, roughly 88% seen once. Sequences were derived from peripheral blood, sampled on day 0 of AZD1222 vaccination. The receptors were gathered from an adult in good health.

The chain uses TRBV15 and TRBJ2-3; possibly TRBD1 or TRBD2 for D (5 bases each). V was pared by 1 base and J by 3 bases, with 11 bases between. The CDR3 totals 15 residues. Looked up from germline, CDR1 is LNHNV and CDR2 is YYDKDF (reference sequence). Here the CDR3 reads CATSRGAWGTDTQYF. The CDR3 bases are TGTGCCACCAGCAGAGGAGCCTGGGGGACAGATACGCAGTATTTT.

The chain joins TRBV3-1 (or the pseudogene TRBV3-2) to TRBJ1-1; D possibly corresponds to TRBD1 (5 bases). Trimming shortened V by 4 bases and J by 3 bases, and 12 bases separated the two germline ends. CDR3 length equals 14 residues. CDR1 is LGHDT and CDR2 is YNNKEL in the germline V gene (reference sequence). The CDR3 is CASSLGDSYTEAFF. The CDR3 DNA reads as TGTGCCAGCAGCCTCGGTGACAGCTACACTGAAGCTTTCTTT.

The gene calls are TRBV5-1 and TRBJ1-6; D unclear. Germline V gene data show CDR1 as SGHRS and CDR2 as YFSETQ. This CDR3 is 15 amino acids long. V was trimmed by 4 bases and J by 0 bases, leaving 8 bases between them. CDR3 sequence: CASSPGDSYNSPLHF. CDR3 nucleotides: TGCGCCAGCAGCCCTGGGGACTCCTATAATTCACCCCTCCACTTT.

The chain joins TRBV3-1 (or the pseudogene TRBV3-2) to TRBJ1-3, with D hard to call. The ends were cut back, 1 base at V and 0 bases at J, with 16 bases in the middle. Germline V lookup: CDR1 LGHDT, CDR2 YNNKEL (reference sequence). There are 18 residues in the CDR3. The CDR3 here is CASSQVLVNRASGNTIYF. The CDR3 DNA reads as TGTGCCAGCAGCCAAGTTCTTGTGAACAGAGCCTCTGGAAACACCATATATTTT.

V gene TRBV7-2 combines with J gene TRBJ1-2; TRBD1 aligns across 7 bases. The CDR3 is 13 residues long. Germline CDR1 SGHTA, CDR2 FQGNSA. V shed 8 bases and J 8 bases; nucleotides not matched to a gene: 11. CDR3 region: CASEGQGVGGYTF. CDR3 bases: TGTGCCAGCGAGGGGCAGGGGGTGGGCGGCTACACCTTC.

The rearrangement uses TRBV2 and TRBJ2-5; D is ambiguous. Between the trimmed V and J ends, which lost 3 bases and 2 bases, there was a span of 7 bases. This CDR3 has 13 residues. Germline V gene lookup returns CDR1 SNHLY and CDR2 FYNNEI. CDR3 residues: CASSEAFQETQYF. The CDR3 nucleotides read TGTGCCAGCAGTGAGGCTTTTCAAGAGACCCAGTACTTC.

The chain employs TRBV2 and TRBJ2-7; 8 bases line up with TRBD1. The V gene end was trimmed by 8 bases and the J gene end by 2 bases; junction bases not matched to a gene: 5. Per germline, CDR1 SNHLY and CDR2 FYNNEI. CDR3 size: 13 residues. The DNA for the CDR3 is TGTGCCAGCCGAAGGACAGGGACCTACGAGCAGTACTTC. Its translation: CASRRTGTYEQYF.

This rearrangement joins TRBV13 to TRBJ2-7; no firm D call. Per the germline V gene, CDR1 is PRHDT and CDR2 is FYEKMQ (reference sequence). The CDR3 covers 18 residues. V was clipped by 4 bases and J by 2 bases, with 24 bases between them. This chain's CDR3 is CASSSVYDGGPSPYEQYF. The CDR3, as DNA: TGTGCCAGCAGCTCCGTATACGACGGCGGCCCTAGTCCCTACGAGCAGTACTTC.

The J gene is TRBJ1-2, the V gene TRBV19, with TRBD1 matching over 7 bases. The CDR3 has 13 amino acids. Germline CDR1 LNHDA, CDR2 SQIVND (reference sequence). V shed 5 bases, J shed 4 bases, and the junction held 4 bases outside the gene matches. In nucleotides, the CDR3 is TGTGCCAGTAGTCAGACAGGGTTCTATGGCTACACCTTC. Translating it yields CASSQTGFYGYTF.

The V and J genes are TRBV5-5 and TRBJ1-3; 9 bases match TRBD1. The CDR3 is 15 amino acids. Germline trimming cut 5 bases from V and 3 bases from J; bases unmatched to any gene: 6. The V gene's germline CDR1 is SGHKS and CDR2 YYEKEE (reference sequence). CDR3 region: CASSSTGGLGNTIYF. CDR3 sequence (DNA): TGTGCCAGCAGTTCTACAGGGGGCCTTGGAAACACCATATATTTT.

In this sample, this clone turned up a few times. The rearrangement links TRBV6-1 to TRBJ1-5; D remains unclear. Germline V gene lookup returns CDR1 MNHNS and CDR2 SASEGT. This CDR3 comprises 15 residues. V dropped 2 bases and J dropped 4 bases, with 12 bases sitting between them. The CDR3 bases are TGTGCCAGCAGTGAACCGTTCAAAGGGAATCAGCCCCAGCATTTT. Translating it yields CASSEPFKGNQPQHF.

This clone has only a few counts. The chain combines TRBV7-2 with TRBJ1-3, with unresolved D. CDR3 length: 13 amino acids. From germline, CDR1 is SGHTA and CDR2 FQGNSA. The V gene lost 6 bases and the J gene lost 1 base, with 7 bases spanning the gap. This CDR3 reads CASRRGSGNTIYF. The DNA of the CDR3 is TGTGCCAGCAGGCGGGGATCTGGAAACACCATATATTTT. Complete variable domain (other parts from reference TRBV7-2 and TRBJ1-3): GAGVSQSPSNKVTEKGKDVELRCDPISGHTALYWYRQSLGQGLEFLIYFQGNSAPDKSGLPSDRFSAERTGGSVSTLTIQRTQQEDSAVYLCASRRGSGNTIYFGEGSWLTVV.

The rearrangement uses TRBV11-1 and TRBJ1-1, with 11 positions matching TRBD1. CDR3 size: 13 residues. Germline lookup yields CDR1 SGHAT and CDR2 FQDESV (reference sequence). After removal of 5 bases from V and 8 bases from J, the junction contained 4 bases not matched to a gene. The CDR3 protein is CASSLGTGGEAFF. The CDR3 bases are TGTGCCAGCAGCCTCGGGACAGGGGGAGAAGCTTTCTTT.

For the CDR3, the DNA is TGTGCCAGCAGCTTAGAGTCTGCGGGGGGGCTCGAGACCCAGTACTTC. Amino acids: CASSLESAGGLETQYF. The J gene is TRBJ2-5, the V gene TRBV11-2, with 9 bases matching TRBD2. From germline, CDR1 is SGHAT and CDR2 FQNNGV. CDR3 length equals 16 residues. V was pared by 0 bases and J by 5 bases, with 7 bases of the junction left unmatched.

The genes are TRBV11-3 and TRBJ2-1; the match to TRBD1 covers 7 bases. Germline V CDR1 and CDR2: SGHNT, YENEEA. With V trimmed by 5 bases and J by 2 bases, 18 bases remained unmatched. This CDR3 comprises 19 residues. In DNA form, the CDR3 reads TGTGCCAGCAGCCCCGGAGTCGCCGGGACAGCTAAACCCTACAATGAGCAGTTCTTC. Its protein product is CASSPGVAGTAKPYNEQFF.

The V call is TRBV19, the J call TRBJ1-1, with a tentative D call TRBD1 (5 bases). The CDR3 has 12 amino acids. The V and J ends lost 10 bases and 3 bases respectively, with 12 bases between them. CDR1 is LNHDA, CDR2 SQIVND, per germline (reference sequence). CDR3 protein: CATKRGDTEAFF. CDR3 bases: TGTGCCACGAAGAGGGGCGACACTGAAGCTTTCTTT. Full variable domain (remainder filled in from reference TRBV19 and TRBJ1-1): DGGITQSPKYLFRKEGQNVTLSCEQNLNHDAMYWYRQDPGQGLRLIYYSQIVNDFQKGDIAEGYSVSREKKESFPLTVTSAQKNPTAFYLCATKRGDTEAFFGQGTRLTVV.

As DNA, the CDR3 is TGCGCCAGCAGCTTTAATTATCTTGGTAACGAGCAGTACTTC. It translates to CASSFNYLGNEQYF. J is TRBJ2-7 and V is TRBV5-1; D remains unclear. V was cut by 2 bases and J by 5 bases, with 14 bases left in between. The CDR3 length is 14 residues. Germline V gene data show CDR1 as SGHRS and CDR2 as YFSETQ.

The chain joins TRBV7-2 to TRBJ2-5; no definite D call. The germline V gene has CDR1 SGHTA and CDR2 FQGNSA. The CDR3 is 12 amino acids. Trimming cost V 5 bases and J 7 bases, with 11 bases left between them. The CDR3 is CASSPPLLTQYF. The DNA of the CDR3 is TGTGCCAGCAGCCCACCACTCCTGACCCAGTACTTC.

The gene calls are TRBV12-3 or TRBV12-4 and TRBJ2-7; D is unclear. This CDR3 comprises 13 residues. V was clipped by 0 bases and J by 6 bases, with 9 bases between them. The CDR3 reads CASSLAEVGEQYF. In DNA, the CDR3 is TGTGCCAGCAGTTTAGCCGAAGTGGGCGAGCAGTACTTC.

The chain combines TRBV10-1 with TRBJ2-1, with TRBD1 as a possible D gene (6 bases). The V end was cut by 4 bases, the J end by 7 bases, with 11 bases between. The CDR3 runs 13 residues. CDR1 WNHNN and CDR2 SYGVQD come from the germline V gene (reference sequence). The DNA of the CDR3 is TGCGCCAGCAGTGTGGACAGTGGGAATGAGCAGTTCTTC. As protein: CASSVDSGNEQFF.

This chain connects TRBV3-1 (or the pseudogene TRBV3-2) to TRBJ1-5; 7 bases align to TRBD1. The length of the CDR3 is 16 residues. Germline loops: CDR1 LGHDT, CDR2 YNNKEL (reference sequence). V gave up 4 bases and J gave up 3 bases; unmatched junction bases: 9. For the CDR3, the DNA is TGTGCCAGCAGCCCCTCGACAGGGTTTAACAATCAGCCCCAGCATTTT. This gives the protein CASSPSTGFNNQPQHF.

The gene calls are TRBV4-3 and TRBJ1-6; D ambiguous. V lost 0 bases to trimming and J lost 6 bases, with 12 bases between them. This CDR3 has 16 amino acids. Germline V gene sequence: CDR1 LGHNA, CDR2 YSLEER. As DNA, the CDR3 is TGCGCCAGCAGCCAAGAAGTTGACGGGTTTAATTCACCCCTCCACTTT. This codes for CASSQEVDGFNSPLHF.